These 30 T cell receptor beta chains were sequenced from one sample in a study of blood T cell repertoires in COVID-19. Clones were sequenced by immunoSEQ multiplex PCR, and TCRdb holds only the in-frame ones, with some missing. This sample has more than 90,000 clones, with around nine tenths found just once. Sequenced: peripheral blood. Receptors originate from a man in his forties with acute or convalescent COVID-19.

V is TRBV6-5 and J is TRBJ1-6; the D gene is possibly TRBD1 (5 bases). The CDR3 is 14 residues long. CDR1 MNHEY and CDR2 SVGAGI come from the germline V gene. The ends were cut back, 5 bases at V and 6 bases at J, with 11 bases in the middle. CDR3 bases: TGTGCCAGCAGTCCCCGACAGATTAATTCACCCCTCCACTTT. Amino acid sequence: CASSPRQINSPLHF.

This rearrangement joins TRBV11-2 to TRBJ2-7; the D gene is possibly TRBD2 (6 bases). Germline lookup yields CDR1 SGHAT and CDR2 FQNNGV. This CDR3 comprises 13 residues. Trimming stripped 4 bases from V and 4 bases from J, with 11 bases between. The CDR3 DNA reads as TGTGCCAGCAGCTCGGGACTTGCTTACGAGCAGTACTTC. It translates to CASSSGLAYEQYF.

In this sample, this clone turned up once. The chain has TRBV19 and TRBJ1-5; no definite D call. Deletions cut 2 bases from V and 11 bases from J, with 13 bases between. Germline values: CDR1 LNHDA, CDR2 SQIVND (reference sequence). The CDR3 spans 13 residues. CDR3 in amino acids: CASSIRSQGAQHF. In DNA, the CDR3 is TGTGCCAGTAGTATACGTTCGCAAGGAGCCCAGCATTTT.

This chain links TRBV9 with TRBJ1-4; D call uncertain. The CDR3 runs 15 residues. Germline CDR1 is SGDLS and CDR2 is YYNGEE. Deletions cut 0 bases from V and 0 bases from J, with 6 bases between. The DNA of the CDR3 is TGTGCCAGCAGCGTAGGAGCGACAACTAATGAAAAACTGTTTTTT. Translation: CASSVGATTNEKLFF. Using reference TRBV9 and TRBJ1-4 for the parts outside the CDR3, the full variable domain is DSGVTQTPKHLITATGQRVTLRCSPRSGDLSVYWYQQSLDQGLQFLIQYYNGEERAKGNILERFSAQQFPDLHSELNLSSLELGDSALYFCASSVGATTNEKLFFGSGTQLSVL.

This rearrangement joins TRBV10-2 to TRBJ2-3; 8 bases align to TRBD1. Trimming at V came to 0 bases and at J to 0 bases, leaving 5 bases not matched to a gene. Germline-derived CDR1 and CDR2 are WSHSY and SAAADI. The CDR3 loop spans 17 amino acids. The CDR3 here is CASSESRQGLSTDTQYF. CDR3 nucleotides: TGCGCCAGCAGTGAGTCCAGACAGGGGCTTAGCACAGATACGCAGTATTTT.

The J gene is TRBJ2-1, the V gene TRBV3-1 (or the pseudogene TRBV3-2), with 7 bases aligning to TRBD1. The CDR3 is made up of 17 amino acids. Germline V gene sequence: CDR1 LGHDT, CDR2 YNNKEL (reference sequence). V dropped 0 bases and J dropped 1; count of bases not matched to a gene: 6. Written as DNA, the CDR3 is TGTGCCAGCAGCCAAGATCCGGGACAGTCGTCCTACAATGAGCAGTTCTTC. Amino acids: CASSQDPGQSSYNEQFF.

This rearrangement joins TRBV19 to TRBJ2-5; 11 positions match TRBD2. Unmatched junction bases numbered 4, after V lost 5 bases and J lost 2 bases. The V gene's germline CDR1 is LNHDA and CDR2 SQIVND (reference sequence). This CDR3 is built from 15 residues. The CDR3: CASSPWTSGQETQYF. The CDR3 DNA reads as TGTGCCAGTAGTCCTTGGACTAGCGGGCAAGAGACCCAGTACTTC.

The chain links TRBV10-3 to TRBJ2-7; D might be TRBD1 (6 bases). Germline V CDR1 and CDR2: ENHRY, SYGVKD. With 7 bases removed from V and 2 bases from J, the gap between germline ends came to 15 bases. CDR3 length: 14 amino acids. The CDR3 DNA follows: TGTGCCATCACCCCCTCAGGGGCGACCTACGAGCAGTACTTC. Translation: CAITPSGATYEQYF.

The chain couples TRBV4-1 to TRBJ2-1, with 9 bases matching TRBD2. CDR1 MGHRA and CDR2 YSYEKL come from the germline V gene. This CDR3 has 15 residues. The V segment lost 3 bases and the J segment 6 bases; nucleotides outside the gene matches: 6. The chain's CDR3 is CASSQGLAVTNEQFF. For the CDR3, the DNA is TGCGCCAGCAGCCAGGGACTAGCCGTGACCAATGAGCAGTTCTTC.

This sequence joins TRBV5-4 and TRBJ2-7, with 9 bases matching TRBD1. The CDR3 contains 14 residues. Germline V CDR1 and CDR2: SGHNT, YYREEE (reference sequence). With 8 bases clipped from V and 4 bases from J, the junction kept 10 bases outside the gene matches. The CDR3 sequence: CARFPWDRAYEQYF. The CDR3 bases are TGTGCCAGATTCCCCTGGGACAGGGCTTACGAGCAGTACTTC.

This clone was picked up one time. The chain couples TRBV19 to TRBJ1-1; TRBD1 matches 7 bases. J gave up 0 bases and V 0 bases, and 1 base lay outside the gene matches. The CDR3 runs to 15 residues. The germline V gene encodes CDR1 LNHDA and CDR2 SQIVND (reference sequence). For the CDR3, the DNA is TGTGCCAGTAGTATAGAAGGGGGCTTGAACACTGAAGCTTTCTTT. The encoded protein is CASSIEGGLNTEAFF. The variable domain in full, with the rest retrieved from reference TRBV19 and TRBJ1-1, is DGGITQSPKYLFRKEGQNVTLSCEQNLNHDAMYWYRQDPGQGLRLIYYSQIVNDFQKGDIAEGYSVSREKKESFPLTVTSAQKNPTAFYLCASSIEGGLNTEAFFGQGTRLTVV.

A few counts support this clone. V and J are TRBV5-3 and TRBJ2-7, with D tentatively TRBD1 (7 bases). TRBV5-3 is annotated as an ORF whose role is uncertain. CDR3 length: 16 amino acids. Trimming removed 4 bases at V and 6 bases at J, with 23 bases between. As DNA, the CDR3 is TGTGCCAGAAGCCCCCGACAGGGCTGGGGGGTATGCGAGCAGTACTTC. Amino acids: CARSPRQGWGVCEQYF.

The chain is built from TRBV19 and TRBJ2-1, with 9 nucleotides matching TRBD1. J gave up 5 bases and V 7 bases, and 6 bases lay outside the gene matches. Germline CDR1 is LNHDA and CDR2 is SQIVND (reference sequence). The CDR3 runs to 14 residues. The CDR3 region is CASMVGQGDNEQFF. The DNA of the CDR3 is TGTGCCAGTATGGTGGGACAGGGTGACAATGAGCAGTTCTTC. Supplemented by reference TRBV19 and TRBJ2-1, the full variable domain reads DGGITQSPKYLFRKEGQNVTLSCEQNLNHDAMYWYRQDPGQGLRLIYYSQIVNDFQKGDIAEGYSVSREKKESFPLTVTSAQKNPTAFYLCASMVGQGDNEQFFGPGTRLTVL.

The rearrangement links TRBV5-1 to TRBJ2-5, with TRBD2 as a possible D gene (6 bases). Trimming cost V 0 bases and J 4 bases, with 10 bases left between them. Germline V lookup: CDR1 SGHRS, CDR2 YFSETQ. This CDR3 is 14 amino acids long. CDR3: CASSLEPGVETQYF. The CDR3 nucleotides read TGCGCCAGCAGCTTGGAACCGGGAGTAGAGACCCAGTACTTC.

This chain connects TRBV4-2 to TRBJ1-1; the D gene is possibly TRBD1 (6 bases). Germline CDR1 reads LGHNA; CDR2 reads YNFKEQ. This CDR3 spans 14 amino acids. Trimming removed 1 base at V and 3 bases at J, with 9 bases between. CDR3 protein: CASSQVGAHTEAFF. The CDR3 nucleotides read TGTGCCAGCAGCCAAGTGGGGGCTCACACTGAAGCTTTCTTT.

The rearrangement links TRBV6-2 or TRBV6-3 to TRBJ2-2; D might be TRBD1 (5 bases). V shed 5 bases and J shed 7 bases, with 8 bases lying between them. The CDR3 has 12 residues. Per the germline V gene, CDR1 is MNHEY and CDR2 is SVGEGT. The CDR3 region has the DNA TGTGCCAGCAGTGACAGTAACGGGGAGCTGTTTTTT. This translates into CASSDSNGELFF.

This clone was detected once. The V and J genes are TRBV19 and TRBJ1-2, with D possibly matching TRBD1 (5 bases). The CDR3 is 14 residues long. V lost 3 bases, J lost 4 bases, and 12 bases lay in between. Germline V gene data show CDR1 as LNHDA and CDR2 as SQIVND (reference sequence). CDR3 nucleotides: TGTGCCAGTAGTATTCTCGGGGGTGGCTATGGCTACACCTTC. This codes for CASSILGGGYGYTF. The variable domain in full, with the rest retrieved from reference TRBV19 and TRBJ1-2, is DGGITQSPKYLFRKEGQNVTLSCEQNLNHDAMYWYRQDPGQGLRLIYYSQIVNDFQKGDIAEGYSVSREKKESFPLTVTSAQKNPTAFYLCASSILGGGYGYTFGSGTRLTVV.

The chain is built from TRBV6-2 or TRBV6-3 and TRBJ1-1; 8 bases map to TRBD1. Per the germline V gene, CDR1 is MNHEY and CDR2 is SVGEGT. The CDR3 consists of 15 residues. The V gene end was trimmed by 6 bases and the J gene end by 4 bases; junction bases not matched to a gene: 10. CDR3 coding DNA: TGTGCCAGCAGCCATGGGAGACAGGGGACCACTGAAGCTTTCTTT. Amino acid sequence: CASSHGRQGTTEAFF.

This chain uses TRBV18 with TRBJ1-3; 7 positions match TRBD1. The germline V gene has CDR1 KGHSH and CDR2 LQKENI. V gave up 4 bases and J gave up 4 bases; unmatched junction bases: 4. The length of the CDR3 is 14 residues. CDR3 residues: CASSQGAPGNTIYF. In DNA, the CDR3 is TGTGCCAGCTCACAGGGGGCGCCAGGAAACACCATATATTTT.

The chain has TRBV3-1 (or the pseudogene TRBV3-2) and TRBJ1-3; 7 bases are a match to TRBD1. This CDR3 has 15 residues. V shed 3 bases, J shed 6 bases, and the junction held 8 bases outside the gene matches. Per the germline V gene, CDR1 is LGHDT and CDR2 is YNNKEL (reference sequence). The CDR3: CASSHSRDSENTIYF. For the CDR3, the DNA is TGTGCCAGCAGCCACTCCCGGGACAGTGAAAACACCATATATTTT.

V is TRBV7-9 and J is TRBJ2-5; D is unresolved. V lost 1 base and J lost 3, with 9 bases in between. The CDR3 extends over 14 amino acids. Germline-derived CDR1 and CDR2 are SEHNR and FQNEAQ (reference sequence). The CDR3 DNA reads TGTGCCAGCAGCTTAGGTTTTGCAGAAGAGACCCAGTACTTC. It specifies CASSLGFAEETQYF.

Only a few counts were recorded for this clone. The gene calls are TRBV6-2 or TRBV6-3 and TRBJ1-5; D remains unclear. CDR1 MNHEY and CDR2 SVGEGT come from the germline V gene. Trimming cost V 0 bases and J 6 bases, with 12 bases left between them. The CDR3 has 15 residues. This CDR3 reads CASSYSFVLAQPQHF. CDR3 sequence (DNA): TGTGCCAGCAGTTACTCTTTTGTACTCGCTCAGCCCCAGCATTTT.

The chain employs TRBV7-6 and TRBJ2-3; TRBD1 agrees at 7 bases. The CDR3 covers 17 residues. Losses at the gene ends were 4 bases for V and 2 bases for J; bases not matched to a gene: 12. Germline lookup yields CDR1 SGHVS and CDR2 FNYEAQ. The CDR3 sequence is CASSWQNPGTVTDTQYF. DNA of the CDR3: TGTGCCAGCAGCTGGCAAAACCCGGGGACAGTCACAGATACGCAGTATTTT.

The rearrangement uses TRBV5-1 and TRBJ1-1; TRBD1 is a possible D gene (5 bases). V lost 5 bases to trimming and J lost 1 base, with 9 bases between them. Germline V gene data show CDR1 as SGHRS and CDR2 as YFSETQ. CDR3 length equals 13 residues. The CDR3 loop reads CASRRQGNTEAFF. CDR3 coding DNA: TGCGCCAGCAGAAGGCAGGGGAACACTGAAGCTTTCTTT.

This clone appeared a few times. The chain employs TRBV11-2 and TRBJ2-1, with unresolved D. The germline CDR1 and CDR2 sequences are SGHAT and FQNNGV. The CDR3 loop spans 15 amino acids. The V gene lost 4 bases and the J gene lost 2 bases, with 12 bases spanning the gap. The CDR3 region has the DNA TGTGCCAGCAGCTCCTTCGGGTTCACCTACAATGAGCAGTTCTTC. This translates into CASSSFGFTYNEQFF.

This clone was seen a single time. The CDR3 spells CASSLDRSGGTEAFF. The CDR3 DNA follows: TGTGCCAGCAGCTTAGACAGGAGTGGTGGCACTGAAGCTTTCTTT. This chain uses TRBV7-9 with TRBJ1-1, with a possible D match to TRBD1 (5 bases). Trimming left V 1 base short and J 4 bases short, with 13 bases between. CDR1 and CDR2 (germline): SEHNR, FQNEAQ (reference sequence). This CDR3 region has 15 residues.

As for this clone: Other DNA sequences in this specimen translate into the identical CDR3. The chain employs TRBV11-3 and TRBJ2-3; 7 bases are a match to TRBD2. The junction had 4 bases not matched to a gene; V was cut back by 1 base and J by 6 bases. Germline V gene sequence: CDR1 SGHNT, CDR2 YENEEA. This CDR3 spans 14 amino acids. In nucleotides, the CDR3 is TGTGCCAGCAGCTTAGGCGGGAGTACTGATACGCAGTATTTT. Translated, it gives CASSLGGSTDTQYF.

CDR3 residues: CASSYAQVPVKLFF. CDR3 nucleotides: TGTGCCAGCAGTTACGCACAGGTCCCTGTAAAACTGTTTTTT. This chain connects TRBV6-5 to TRBJ1-4; the D gene is possibly TRBD1 (5 bases). Germline V gene lookup returns CDR1 MNHEY and CDR2 SVGAGI. CDR3 length equals 14 residues. V gave up 2 bases and J gave up 10 bases, with 14 bases separating them.

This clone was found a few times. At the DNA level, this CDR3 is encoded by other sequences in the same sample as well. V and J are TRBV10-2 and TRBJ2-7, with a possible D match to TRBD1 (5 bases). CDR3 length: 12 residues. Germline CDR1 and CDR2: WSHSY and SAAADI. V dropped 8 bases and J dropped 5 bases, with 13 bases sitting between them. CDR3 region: CASETDSHEQYF. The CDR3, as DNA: TGCGCCAGCGAGACTGACAGCCACGAGCAGTACTTC.

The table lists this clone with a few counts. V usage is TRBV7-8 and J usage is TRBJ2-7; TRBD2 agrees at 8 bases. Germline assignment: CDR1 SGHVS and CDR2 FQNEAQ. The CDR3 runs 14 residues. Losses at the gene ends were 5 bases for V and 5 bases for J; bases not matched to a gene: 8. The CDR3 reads CASSPWGSGDEQYF. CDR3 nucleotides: TGTGCCAGCAGCCCGTGGGGTAGCGGGGACGAGCAGTACTTC.